This TCR beta chain comes out of a study of blood T cell repertoires in COVID-19. Germline CDR1 is SQVTM and CDR2 is ANQGSEA. V gave up 7 bases and J gave up 0 bases, with 10 bases separating them. The CDR3 covers 13 residues. Produced via immunoSEQ multiplex PCR; TCRdb's table is partial and in-frame only. The table has hundreds of thousands of clones, under 90% seen once. This clone was recorded only once. The sequencing input was PBMCs or T cells enriched from blood (not recorded which). V and J are TRBV29-1 and TRBJ2-1; TRBD1 is a possible D gene (5 bases). The receptor was isolated from a man under 40 who had recovered from COVID-19. CDR3 amino acids: CSARGSSYNEQFF. The DNA of the CDR3 is TGCAGCGCAAGGGGCAGCTCCTACAATGAGCAGTTCTTC.